The T cell receptor (beta chain) described here comes from a study of post-analysis software for immune sequencing data. In the study overall: Recorded disease courses covered relapsing-remitting, secondary progressive and progressive-relapsing multiple sclerosis. Some patients had no subtype annotation. Study-wide results and limits: Under F measure analysis, samples from one preparation batch co-clustered strongly. Roughly 5 TRBV segments (TRBV5-6, TRBV5-1 and TRBV20-1 among them) occurred more frequently in patients than in controls. Diversity measured as normalized Chao1 was significantly lower in multiple sclerosis patients than in controls.

Every TCR beta cDNA library bore unique molecular identifiers. Input of about 0.95 to 10 million T cells yielded hundreds of thousands of cDNA molecules. TCRdb recomputed calls from the PCR reads with MiXCR, one row per CDR3 protein. The table includes hundreds of thousands of distinct CDR3 sequences, 30% detected once. This clonotype was seen a handful of times. Its target is not known. The CDR3 extends over 15 amino acids. V lost 5 bases and J lost 6; bases outside the gene matches: 8. Germline CDR1 is SGHTA and CDR2 is FQGNSA. The chain combines TRBV7-2 with TRBJ2-4, with TRBD1 matching over 9 bases. The sequencing input was blood. The clonotype was recovered from a girl aged 5 to 17 with multiple sclerosis. The CDR3 spells CASSKGQGDRNIQYF. Here the CDR3 DNA reads TGTGCCAGCAGCAAGGGACAGGGTGACCGAAACATTCAGTACTTC.